This is a list of T cell receptor beta chains from one sample in a study of Graves' ophthalmopathy and Graves' hyperthyroidism. TCRdb redid the calling of the multiplex PCR reads with MiXCR, one entry per CDR3 protein. In the table there are 740,000 or so distinct CDR3 sequences, roughly 40% of which are singletons. Specimen: peripheral blood. The receptors shown here come from an adult man with Graves' ophthalmopathy. Both conserved end residues are part of each CDR3. The D gene is left open where the match is weak. Where a row states a size, it is once, few, many or the class of an expanded clone; other rows omit it.

TRBJ1-1 | NA | NA | TRBV10-3 | CAISLMPGTEAFF | TGTGCCATCAGCTTGATGCCCGGCACTGAAGCTTTCTTT
TRBJ2-7 | NA | TRBD1 | TRBV10-3 | CASSYIRGGRDEQYF | TGTGCCAGCAGTTATATCAGAGGGGGCAGAGACGAGCAGTACTTC
TRBJ1-4 | NA | TRBD1 | TRBV29-1 | CSTRTGGNEKLFF | TGCAGCACCCGGACAGGGGGAAATGAAAAACTGTTTTTT
TRBJ2-7 | NA | TRBD2 | TRBV20-1 | CSASRSSGRVGNEQYF | TGCAGTGCTAGCAGGTCTAGCGGGAGAGTAGGCAATGAGCAGTACTTC
TRBJ1-3 | NA | NA | TRBV10-3 | CAISVTARGNTIYF | TGTGCCATCAGTGTTACGGCGAGAGGAAACACCATATATTTT
TRBJ1-5 | few | NA | TRBV12-5 | CASGLEEKRRNVGDTQHF | TGTGCTAGTGGTTTGGAGGAAAAGAGACGAAATGTGGGAGATACCCAGCATTTT
TRBJ1-5 | NA | NA | TRBV24-1 | CASSSRSDSVFSQPQHF | TGTGCCAGCAGTTCCCGTTCGGACAGCGTTTTCTCTCAGCCCCAGCATTTT
TRBJ2-7 | NA | NA | TRBV20-1 | CSASRTYEQYF | TGCAGTGCTAGTAGGACATACGAGCAGTACTTC
TRBJ1-4 | once | NA | TRBV15 | CATSSHPTTDEKLFF | TGTGCCACCAGCAGCCATCCGACGACAGATGAAAAACTGTTTTTT
TRBJ2-7 | NA | NA | TRBV7-2 | CASSSRKGIAYEQYF | TGTGCCAGCAGTTCGAGAAAAGGGATTGCCTACGAGCAGTACTTC
TRBJ2-2 | NA | NA | TRBV29-1 | CSVDGGIGTGELFF | TGCAGCGTTGATGGGGGGATAGGGACCGGGGAGCTGTTTTTT
TRBJ2-4 | few | NA | TRBV24-1 | CATSTDGAGQYF | TGTGCCACCAGTACCGACGGGGCAGGGCAGTACTTC
TRBJ2-5 | many | NA | TRBV7-9 | CASSSNSGRYQETQYF | TGTGCCAGCAGCTCGAACAGCGGTCGGTACCAAGAGACCCAGTACTTC
TRBJ1-2 | once | NA | TRBV2 | CASIHAGKDGYTF | TGTGCCAGCATACACGCAGGGAAGGATGGCTACACCTTC
TRBJ1-4 | many | TRBD1 | TRBV7-9 | CASSKDRAGNEKLFF | TGTGCCAGCAGCAAAGACAGGGCGGGTAATGAAAAACTGTTTTTT
TRBJ1-1 | few | NA | TRBV19 | CASSTTKKNTEAFF | TGTGCCAGTAGTACAACAAAGAAGAACACTGAAGCTTTCTTT
TRBJ1-1 | NA | NA | TRBV2 | CASSYPPLF | TGTGCCAGCAGTTATCCCCCCCTCTTT
TRBJ1-5 | NA | NA | TRBV14 | CASSQDDGGVGHNQPQHF | TGTGCCAGCAGCCAAGATGACGGGGGCGTGGGACACAATCAGCCCCAGCATTTT
TRBJ2-5 | NA | NA | TRBV6-1 | CASSVDGGPLQETQYF | TGTGCCAGCAGCGTAGATGGGGGACCGCTCCAAGAGACCCAGTACTTC
TRBJ2-7 | few | NA | TRBV12-3/TRBV12-4 | CASSARGVARVYYEQYF | TGTGCCAGCAGTGCTCGTGGGGTTGCCAGGGTATACTACGAGCAGTACTTC
TRBJ1-3 | NA | NA | TRBV7-2 | CASSPGRGRRSGNTIYF | TGTGCCAGCAGCCCAGGGCGGGGGCGACGCTCTGGAAACACCATATATTTT
TRBJ1-1 | NA | NA | TRBV20-1 | CSAYFTEPIEAFF | TGCAGTGCTTATTTTACAGAACCGATTGAAGCTTTCTTT
TRBJ1-1 | many | TRBD1 | TRBV10-2 | CASSRGETEAFF | TGCGCCAGCTCCAGGGGGGAGACTGAAGCTTTCTTT
TRBJ2-7 | many | TRBD1 | TRBV2 | CASSDWATGQDYEQYF | TGTGCCAGCAGTGACTGGGCGACAGGGCAGGACTACGAGCAGTACTTC
TRBJ1-3 | few | NA | TRBV7-9 | CASSLGIPTGNTIYF | TGTGCCAGCAGCTTGGGCATACCTACTGGAAACACCATATATTTT
TRBJ2-5 | NA | NA | TRBV4-1 | CASSQRTGETQYF | TGCGCCAGCAGCCAAAGGACCGGGGAGACCCAGTACTTC
TRBJ1-1 | NA | NA | TRBV10-3 | CAISEKTRTEAFF | TGTGCCATCAGTGAGAAGACTAGGACTGAAGCTTTCTTT
TRBJ2-2 | NA | TRBD1 | TRBV7-3 | CASGRGGDRSTGELFF | TGTGCCAGCGGTCGGGGTGGGGACAGGTCAACCGGGGAGCTGTTTTTT
TRBJ1-1 | few | NA | TRBV6-2/TRBV6-3 | CATRGGVVTEAFF | TGTGCCACGAGGGGAGGGGTGGTCACTGAAGCTTTCTTT
TRBJ2-5 | NA | TRBD1 | TRBV2 | CASKIRQGAGQPQYF | TGTGCCAGCAAAATAAGACAGGGGGCAGGTCAGCCCCAGTACTTC
TRBJ1-2 | NA | TRBD1 | TRBV29-1 | CSQGPGQGDYGYTF | TGCAGCCAAGGACCGGGACAGGGGGACTATGGCTACACCTTC
TRBJ1-6 | many | NA | TRBV2 | CASRGGDKVHF | TGTGCCAGCAGGGGGGGCGACAAAGTCCACTTT
TRBJ1-4 | many | NA | TRBV25-1 | CASSLSGWVEKLFF | TGTGCCAGCAGCTTGTCAGGGTGGGTTGAAAAACTGTTTTTT
TRBJ1-5 | many | NA | TRBV2 | CASSFSGNGNQPQHF | TGTGCCAGCAGTTTCTCAGGGAATGGGAATCAGCCCCAGCATTTT
TRBJ2-7 | few | TRBD2 | TRBV20-1 | CSATPSGGFSYEQYF | TGCAGTGCTACTCCTAGCGGGGGGTTCTCCTACGAGCAGTACTTC
TRBJ2-2 | NA | TRBD2 | TRBV7-9 | CATRGGEPNTGELFF | TGTGCCACCCGCGGGGGAGAACCGAACACCGGGGAGCTGTTTTTT
TRBJ2-5 | few | TRBD2 | TRBV11-2 | CASSSTLPVSGGRETQYF | TGTGCCAGCAGCTCTACACTACCCGTATCGGGAGGCAGGGAGACCCAGTACTTC
TRBJ2-7 | NA | NA | TRBV2 | CASRGGNEQYF | TGTGCCAGCAGAGGGGGGAACGAGCAGTACTTC
TRBJ2-5 | many | NA | TRBV12-3/TRBV12-4 | CASSLFGETQYF | TGTGCCAGCAGTTTGTTCGGGGAGACCCAGTACTTC
TRBJ1-2 | NA | TRBD1 | TRBV29-1 | CSSTGTAYGYTF | TGCAGCTCGACCGGGACAGCCTATGGCTACACCTTC
TRBJ1-4 | NA | TRBD1 | TRBV4-3 | CASSQELTGGYEKLFF | TGCGCCAGCAGCCAAGAGTTAACAGGGGGTTATGAAAAACTGTTTTTT
TRBJ1-6 | once | TRBD1 | TRBV11-2 | CASSPRTGGDSPLHF | TGTGCCAGCAGCCCCCGGACAGGGGGGGATTCACCCCTCCACTTT
TRBJ1-1 | NA | NA | TRBV7-9 | CASTPWGGLAFF | TGTGCCAGCACCCCGTGGGGGGGCCTAGCTTTCTTT
TRBJ2-7 | NA | NA | TRBV20-1 | CSVYRVVGYEQYF | TGCAGTGTGTACAGGGTTGTGGGGTACGAGCAGTACTTC
TRBJ2-7 | few | NA | TRBV5-1 | CASSLGSGGEGWEQYF | TGCGCCAGCAGCTTAGGGTCTGGGGGCGAAGGTTGGGAGCAGTACTTC
TRBJ2-2 | NA | NA | TRBV19 | CAWRPGANTGELFF | TGTGCCTGGAGACCGGGGGCGAACACCGGGGAGCTGTTTTTT
TRBJ2-7 | many | TRBD2 | TRBV7-9 | CASSLTSGGYEQYF | TGTGCCAGCAGCTTGACTAGCGGGGGTTACGAGCAGTACTTC